The clone carrying this TCR beta chain was detected a few times. Trimming pared 0 bases from V and 5 bases from J, leaving 6 bases between. The CDR3 length is 14 residues. In germline, CDR1 is SGHDT, CDR2 YYEEEE. From the RT-PCR reads, TCRdb called clonotypes with MiXCR, one entry per CDR3 protein. Of more than 550,000 distinct CDR3 sequences detected, approximately 14% appear once; the ten largest clones hold 3% to 4.5%. V usage is TRBV5-6 and J usage is TRBJ1-6; D is unresolved. The sequenced sample was memory CD4+ T cells from blood. This TCR was recovered from a female donor in good health, serving as a healthy control. The CDR3 bases are TGTGCCAGCAGCTTGGGCAGAGATAATTCACCCCTCCACTTT. Amino acid sequence: CASSLGRDNSPLHF.